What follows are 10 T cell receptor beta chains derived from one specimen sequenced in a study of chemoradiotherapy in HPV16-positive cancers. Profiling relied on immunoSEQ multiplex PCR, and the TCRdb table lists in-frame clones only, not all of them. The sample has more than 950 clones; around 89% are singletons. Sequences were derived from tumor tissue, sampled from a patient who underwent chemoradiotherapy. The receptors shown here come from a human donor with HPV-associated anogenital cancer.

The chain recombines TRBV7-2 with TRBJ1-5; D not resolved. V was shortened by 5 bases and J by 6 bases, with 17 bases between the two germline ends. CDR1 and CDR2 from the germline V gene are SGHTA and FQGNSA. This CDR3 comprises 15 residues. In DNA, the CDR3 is TGTGCCAGCAGCCCAGGAAGCGCCCGAGGTCAGCCCCAGCATTTT. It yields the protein CASSPGSARGQPQHF. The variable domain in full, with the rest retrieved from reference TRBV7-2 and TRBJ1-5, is GAGVSQSPSNKVTEKGKDVELRCDPISGHTALYWYRQSLGQGLEFLIYFQGNSAPDKSGLPSDRFSAERTGGSVSTLTIQRTQQEDSAVYLCASSPGSARGQPQHFGDGTRLSIL.

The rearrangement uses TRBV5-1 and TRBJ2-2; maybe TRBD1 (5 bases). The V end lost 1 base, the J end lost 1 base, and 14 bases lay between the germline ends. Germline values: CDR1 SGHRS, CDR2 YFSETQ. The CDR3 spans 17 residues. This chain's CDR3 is CASSLWTTAQNTGELFF. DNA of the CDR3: TGCGCCAGCAGCTTGTGGACGACAGCTCAGAACACCGGGGAGCTGTTTTTT. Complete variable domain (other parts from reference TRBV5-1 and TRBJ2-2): KAGVTQTPRYLIKTRGQQVTLSCSPISGHRSVSWYQQTPGQGLQFLFEYFSETQRNKGNFPGRFSGRQFSNSRSEMNVSTLELGDSALYLCASSLWTTAQNTGELFFGEGSRLTVL.

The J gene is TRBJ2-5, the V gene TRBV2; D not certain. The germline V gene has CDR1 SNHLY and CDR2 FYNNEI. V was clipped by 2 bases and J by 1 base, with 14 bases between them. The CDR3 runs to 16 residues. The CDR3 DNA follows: TGTGCCAGCAGTGAACCAGTGGCAGGTCTCCAAGAGACCCAGTACTTC. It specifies CASSEPVAGLQETQYF.

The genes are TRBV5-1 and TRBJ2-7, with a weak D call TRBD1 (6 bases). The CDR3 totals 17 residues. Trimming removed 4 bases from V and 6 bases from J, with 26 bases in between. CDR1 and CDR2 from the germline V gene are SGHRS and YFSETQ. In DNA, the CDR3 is TGCGCCAGCAGCCTTGGGGGCCTCGGACAGATCCTTACCGAGCAGTACTTC. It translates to CASSLGGLGQILTEQYF. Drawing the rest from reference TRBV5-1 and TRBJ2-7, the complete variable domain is KAGVTQTPRYLIKTRGQQVTLSCSPISGHRSVSWYQQTPGQGLQFLFEYFSETQRNKGNFPGRFSGRQFSNSRSEMNVSTLELGDSALYLCASSLGGLGQILTEQYFGPGTRLTVT.

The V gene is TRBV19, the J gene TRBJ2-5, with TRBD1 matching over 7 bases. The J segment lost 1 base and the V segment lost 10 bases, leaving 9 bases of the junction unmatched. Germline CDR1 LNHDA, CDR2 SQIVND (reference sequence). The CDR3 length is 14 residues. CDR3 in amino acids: CATSTGRVQETQYF. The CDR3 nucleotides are TGTGCCACCTCGACAGGGCGGGTCCAAGAGACCCAGTACTTC.

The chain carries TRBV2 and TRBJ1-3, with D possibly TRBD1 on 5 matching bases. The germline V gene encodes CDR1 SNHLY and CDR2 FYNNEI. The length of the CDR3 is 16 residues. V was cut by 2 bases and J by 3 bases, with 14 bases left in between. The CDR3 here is CASSENRGNGGNTIYF. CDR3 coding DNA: TGTGCCAGCAGTGAAAATCGGGGGAACGGTGGAAACACCATATATTTT.

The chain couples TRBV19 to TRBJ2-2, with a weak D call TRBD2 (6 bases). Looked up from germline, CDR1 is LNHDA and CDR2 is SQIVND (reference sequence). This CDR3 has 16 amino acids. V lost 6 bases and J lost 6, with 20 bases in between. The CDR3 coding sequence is TGTGCCAGTAGCGCGACGTGGGCGCGGGGCGCCGGGGAGCTGTTTTTT. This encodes CASSATWARGAGELFF.

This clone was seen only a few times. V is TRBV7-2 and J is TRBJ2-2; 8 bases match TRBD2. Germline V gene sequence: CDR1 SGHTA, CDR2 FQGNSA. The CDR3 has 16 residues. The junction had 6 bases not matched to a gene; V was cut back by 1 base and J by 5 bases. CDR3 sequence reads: CASSLVAGPETGELFF. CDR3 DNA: TGTGCCAGCAGCTTAGTAGCGGGGCCGGAGACCGGGGAGCTGTTTTTT.

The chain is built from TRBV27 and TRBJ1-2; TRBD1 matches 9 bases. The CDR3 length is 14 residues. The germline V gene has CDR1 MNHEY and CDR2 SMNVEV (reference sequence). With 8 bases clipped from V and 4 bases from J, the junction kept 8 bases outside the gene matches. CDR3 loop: CASARDRGTYGYTF. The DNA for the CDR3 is TGTGCCAGCGCTAGAGACAGGGGGACCTATGGCTACACCTTC.

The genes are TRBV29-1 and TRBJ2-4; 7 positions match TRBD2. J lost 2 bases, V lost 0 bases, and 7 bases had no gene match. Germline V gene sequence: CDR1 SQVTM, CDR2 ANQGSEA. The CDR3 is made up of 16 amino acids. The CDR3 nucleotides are TGCAGCGTTGAAGATCAAAGGGGAGGGTCCAAAAACATTCAGTACTTC. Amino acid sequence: CSVEDQRGGSKNIQYF.